A selection of T cell receptor beta chains follows, all from one sample in a study of blood T cell repertoires in COVID-19. Generated by immunoSEQ multiplex PCR, the TCRdb table keeps only in-frame clones and is missing some. The sample carries about 30,000 clones, roughly nine tenths recorded once. The sequenced sample consisted of peripheral blood. Every receptor here comes from a human donor in a cohort sampled during active COVID-19. CDR3s leave out the opening cysteine and the closing phenylalanine or tryptophan.

v_call	j_call	cdr3_aa
TRBV7-9	TRBJ2-7	ASSSRKRSYEQY
TRBV5-4	TRBJ1-1	ASSLAGTGTEAF
TRBV7-9	TRBJ1-2	ASSFSSVAGYT
TRBV4-3	TRBJ2-7	ASSQGKGGEQY
TRBV7-2	TRBJ1-6	ASSLGGLERLQSPLH
TRBV6-2/TRBV6-3	TRBJ1-1	ASSYSRRGRVNTEAF
TRBV27	TRBJ2-7	ASSWGGSYEQY
TRBV23-1	TRBJ1-4	ASAILPQGRDQDNEKLF
TRBV7-8	TRBJ2-7	ASSLATYEQY
TRBV5-1	TRBJ2-7	ASSLYETAYEQY
TRBV7-7	TRBJ1-6	ASSLGPGTVGISSYNSPLH
TRBV5-1	TRBJ2-3	ASSRAGVGPDTQY
TRBV11-2	TRBJ2-7	ASSLVTFDYEQY
TRBV14	TRBJ1-2	ASSRSGLGKGDYGYT
TRBV7-3	TRBJ2-7	ASSDKVGLARTYEQY
TRBV5-8	TRBJ1-3	ASSLGTGKGNTIY
TRBV28	TRBJ2-5	ASSPGQLKETQY
TRBV7-2	TRBJ1-5	ASARYSNQPQH
TRBV5-1	TRBJ1-2	ASSLDGRGYGYT
TRBV5-8	TRBJ1-5	ASSQTGDSNQPQH
TRBV6-1	TRBJ1-6	ASSDGRGRSYNSPLH
TRBV29-1	TRBJ2-7	SVDRQPASYEQY
TRBV13	TRBJ2-3	ASYKASRATDTQY
TRBV4-1	TRBJ2-3	ASSQDPRDTQY
TRBV19	TRBJ1-1	AGLENTEAF
TRBV18	TRBJ2-3	ASSPLTSGGTQY
TRBV21-1	TRBJ2-4	ARGKLAGLRSKNIQY
TRBV7-2	TRBJ2-7	ASSDRDRLAYEQY
TRBV3-1/TRBV3-2	TRBJ1-4	ASTRWREKLF
TRBV10-3	TRBJ1-4	AISRTGAGEKLF
TRBV11-3	TRBJ1-1	ASSLVWTGTSTNTEAF
TRBV11-2	TRBJ2-2	ASSFSRLAGAGGELF
TRBV28	TRBJ1-1	ASSDPRGQNTEAF
TRBV3-1/TRBV3-2	TRBJ1-1	ASSTRQGNTEAF
TRBV6-6	TRBJ1-1	ASSKDREMNTEAF
TRBV7-2	TRBJ1-3	ASSLRTVTGNTIY
TRBV6-4	TRBJ2-1	ASSKLAGENNEQF
TRBV5-1	TRBJ2-7	ASSRRGDENYEQY
TRBV7-9	TRBJ1-2	ASSAGGSYT
TRBV5-6	TRBJ2-1	ASSLTGGVHNEQF
TRBV9	TRBJ1-2	ASSVDGGGGYGYT
TRBV19	TRBJ1-3	ASPTRGYTIY